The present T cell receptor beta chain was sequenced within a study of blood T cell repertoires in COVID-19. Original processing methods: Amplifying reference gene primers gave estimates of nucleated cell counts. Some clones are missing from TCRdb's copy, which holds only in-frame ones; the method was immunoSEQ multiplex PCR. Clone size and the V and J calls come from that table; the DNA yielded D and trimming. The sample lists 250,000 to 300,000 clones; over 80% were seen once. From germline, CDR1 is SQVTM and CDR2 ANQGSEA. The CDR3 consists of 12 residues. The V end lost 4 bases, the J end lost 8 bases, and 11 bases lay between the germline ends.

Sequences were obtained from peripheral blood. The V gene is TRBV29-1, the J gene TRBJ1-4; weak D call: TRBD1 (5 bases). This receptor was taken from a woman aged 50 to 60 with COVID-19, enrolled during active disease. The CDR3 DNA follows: TGCAGCGTTGTAGGGGCAGACGAAAAACTGTTTTTT. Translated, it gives CSVVGADEKLFF.